This is a list of T cell receptor beta chains from one sample in a study of identical twins. TCRdb reprocessed the 5' RACE reads with MiXCR, giving one entry per CDR3 protein. Of 300,000 to 400,000 distinct CDR3 sequences in the sample, over 9% are singletons; the top ten hold around 7.8%. These data were also filed under a second study, of yellow fever vaccine responses in identical twins.

Material: CD8+ T cells sorted from blood. The receptor source for this set is a woman in her late teens or twenties in good health. Each CDR3 is given with its conserved first and last residue.

v_gene: TRBV7-9
CDR3aa: CASSLGTNYNEQFF

v_gene: TRBV6-2/TRBV6-3
CDR3aa: CASTPMWSAGGPGNEQFF

v_gene: TRBV9
CDR3aa: CASSPSPGYNEQFF

v_gene: TRBV27
CDR3aa: CASSPGTSGIQETQYF

v_gene: TRBV13
CDR3aa: CASSNMGLAGPFSYNEQFF

v_gene: TRBV20-1
CDR3aa: CSAHSAGGAGYNEQFF

v_gene: TRBV12-3/TRBV12-4
CDR3aa: CASSFFGTQETQYF

v_gene: TRBV6-1
CDR3aa: CASSEISWGAGTGELFF

v_gene: TRBV6-1
CDR3aa: CASSIMYEQYF

v_gene: TRBV28
CDR3aa: CASTHLRQGATDTQYF

v_gene: TRBV4-2
CDR3aa: CASGGPGSYSEQFF

v_gene: TRBV7-2
CDR3aa: CASSLPGAQGAHYNEQFF

v_gene: TRBV7-9
CDR3aa: CASSSPAGDTDTQYF

v_gene: TRBV9
CDR3aa: CASSTGPDQPQHF

v_gene: TRBV15
CDR3aa: CATSGRGLEDEAFF

v_gene: TRBV3-1
CDR3aa: CASSLGTYQETQYF

v_gene: TRBV7-9
CDR3aa: CASSFPPGTSSYEQYF

v_gene: TRBV28
CDR3aa: CASIKGADTEAFF

v_gene: TRBV25-1
CDR3aa: CASSEEGLFQPQHF

v_gene: TRBV20-1
CDR3aa: CSARSRGDYNEQFF

v_gene: TRBV6-1
CDR3aa: CASTWAVSDRAPYEQYF

v_gene: TRBV27
CDR3aa: CASSLYPSGRGNEQFF

v_gene: TRBV3-1
CDR3aa: CASSQVLAAKETQYF

v_gene: TRBV12-3/TRBV12-4
CDR3aa: CASSYRVGTEAFF

v_gene: TRBV7-9
CDR3aa: CASSLGFGSHYNEQFF

v_gene: TRBV20-1
CDR3aa: CSVHIRTARDPKRGEQFF

v_gene: TRBV20-1
CDR3aa: CCARPPSEGYNEQFF

v_gene: TRBV28
CDR3aa: CASSPGLAGGVVGYNEQFF

v_gene: TRBV10-3
CDR3aa: CAISESRVAGGPYEQYF

v_gene: TRBV2
CDR3aa: CASRGRNEQFF

v_gene: TRBV29-1
CDR3aa: CSVEEPGSSYEQYF

v_gene: TRBV2
CDR3aa: CASFTITRQFF

v_gene: TRBV12-3/TRBV12-4
CDR3aa: CASRPDSGSPLHF

v_gene: TRBV12-3/TRBV12-4
CDR3aa: CASSLVRSGNTIYF

v_gene: TRBV7-9
CDR3aa: CASSFGSRNYGYTF

v_gene: TRBV11-2
CDR3aa: CASSLEFRGGLPATQYF

v_gene: TRBV20-1
CDR3aa: CSARDRNREAFF

v_gene: TRBV11-2
CDR3aa: CASSSRTSGVAWELFF

v_gene: TRBV11-2
CDR3aa: CASSLQIDEAFF